This TCR beta chain was sequenced during a study of T cell repertoires in cytomegalovirus infection. MiXCR, applied by TCRdb to the reads, yields one record per CDR3 protein. The sample consists of some 450,000 distinct CDR3 sequences, roughly 30% of them appearing once. This CDR3 has 14 residues. V lost 0 bases and J 3 bases, leaving 8 bases between the germline ends. The rearrangement uses TRBV12-3 or TRBV12-4 and TRBJ1-2; D might be TRBD1 (5 bases). This receptor was obtained from a human donor in good health (CMV status not recorded). Some clones in this sample may be carry-over from other donors' samples. Sequencing was performed on PBMCs. The DNA for the CDR3 is TGTGCCAGCAGTTTAGCAGGGGCCCACTATGGCTACACCTTC. Its protein product is CASSLAGAHYGYTF.